The 3 T cell receptor beta chains presented below share a single source sample, sequenced in a study of blood T cell repertoires in COVID-19 (dated by TCRdb to 2018 to 2021). The receptor library was made with the immunoSEQ multiplex PCR assay. Here the immuneACCESS table is served through TCRdb, limited to in-frame sequences with V and J called. Missing clones are a known gap in these copies; in checked studies unresolved V genes cover under half, and the rest lacks a known reason. Within this sample are about 49,000 clones, with around 83% of them counted one time only. Of the sample, around 4.6% falls within the top ten clones. The sequenced sample was peripheral blood. The receptors shown here come from a man aged 35 to 55 with active COVID-19.

V usage is TRBV28 and J usage is TRBJ1-1; 8 nucleotides line up with TRBD1. With V trimmed by 6 bases and J by 4 bases, 7 bases remained unmatched. CDR1 and CDR2 (germline): MDHEN, SYDVKM. CDR3 length: 14 residues. CDR3 protein: CASRSGGATTEAFF. CDR3 DNA sequence: TGTGCCAGCAGATCAGGGGGCGCGACCACTGAAGCTTTCTTT.

The chain couples TRBV19 to TRBJ2-7; no clear D gene. Germline lookup yields CDR1 LNHDA and CDR2 SQIVND (reference sequence). The CDR3 loop spans 10 amino acids. V was clipped by 3 bases and J by 7 bases, with 4 bases between them. CDR3 sequence: CASSMEEQYF. The CDR3 DNA sequence: TGTGCCAGTAGTATGGAGGAGCAGTACTTC.

The gene calls are TRBV7-3 and TRBJ2-7, with 10 bases identical to TRBD2. Trimming at V came to 3 bases and at J to 4 bases, leaving 3 bases not matched to a gene. This CDR3 spans 14 amino acids. In germline, CDR1 is SGHTA, CDR2 FQGTGA. CDR3 region: CASSLGAGGYEQYF. Here the CDR3 DNA reads TGTGCCAGCAGCTTGGGAGCGGGAGGGTACGAGCAGTACTTC.